One and the same sample provided the 21 T cell receptor beta chains below, sequenced in a study of molecular identifiers for immune sequencing clone quantification. TCRdb reprocessed the PCR reads with MiXCR, giving one entry per CDR3 protein. The repertoire has about 640,000 distinct CDR3 sequences, 15% to 20% of them found once; the top ten carry around 0.86%. Sequencing used naive CD8+ T cells from blood, with Jurkat cell RNA spiked in. Subset given: FACS-sorted CD8+CD4-CCR7+CD45RA+ naive T cells. The source is a human donor in good health. Some libraries in this study had Jurkat cell RNA spiked in.

This clonotype was picked up a small number of times. CDR3 nucleotides: TGCGCCAGCAGCCAAGATAGAGGGGAGCAGGGGGTCTACGAGCAGTACTTC. It encodes CASSQDRGEQGVYEQYF. The chain joins TRBV4-3 to TRBJ2-7; 7 bases align to TRBD1. The CDR3 covers 17 residues. CDR1 and CDR2 from the germline V gene are LGHNA and YSLEER. V dropped 0 bases and J dropped 3; count of bases not matched to a gene: 11.

In its sample, this clonotype was seen many times. The chain is built from TRBV5-6 and TRBJ2-7, with TRBD1 matching over 8 bases. V lost 0 bases and J lost 0; bases outside the gene matches: 11. This CDR3 is built from 18 residues. CDR1 is SGHDT, CDR2 YYEEEE, per germline. CDR3 amino acids: CASSLAPGGSSYSYEQYF. The CDR3 coding sequence is TGTGCCAGCAGCTTGGCCCCAGGGGGCTCGTCTTACTCCTACGAGCAGTACTTC.

This clonotype has only one observation. The chain employs TRBV25-1 and TRBJ2-7; 7 bases map to TRBD2. Germline V gene data show CDR1 as MGHDK and CDR2 as SYGVNS. This CDR3 is 16 amino acids long. V gave up 2 bases and J gave up 3 bases; unmatched junction bases: 10. CDR3 protein: CASSEGVASGFYEQYF. Written as DNA, the CDR3 is TGTGCCAGCAGTGAAGGTGTTGCTAGCGGTTTCTACGAGCAGTACTTC.

This clonotype came up many times. The chain joins TRBV6-5 to TRBJ2-3; a weak D match, TRBD1 (6 bases). Trimming removed 1 base at V and 2 bases at J, with 10 bases between. CDR3 length equals 15 residues. Per germline, CDR1 MNHEY and CDR2 SVGAGI. CDR3 coding DNA: TGTGCCAGCAGTTACTGGGGGCCTTCCACAGATACGCAGTATTTT. Translation: CASSYWGPSTDTQYF.

A remark on this clonotype: In this CDR3 the conserved last residue, phenylalanine or tryptophan, is missing, so a read error is likely. The genes are TRBV27 and TRBJ2-5; 10 positions agree with TRBD1. Germline V CDR1 and CDR2: MNHEY, SMNVEV (reference sequence). CDR3 length: 19 amino acids. The V segment lost 4 bases and the J segment 3 bases; nucleotides outside the gene matches: 17. The chain's CDR3 is CASSSISTWGTGVEETQYS. The CDR3 DNA reads as TGTGCCAGCAGTTCGATCTCGACCTGGGGGACAGGGGTTGAAGAGACCCAGTACTCC.

This clonotype came up a few times. The V gene is TRBV7-9, the J gene TRBJ2-5, with TRBD2 identical over 9 bases. CDR3 length: 16 amino acids. V was pared by 5 bases and J by 2 bases, with 9 bases of the junction left unmatched. From germline, CDR1 is SEHNR and CDR2 FQNEAQ (reference sequence). The CDR3 DNA follows: TGTGCCAGCAGCCCCCTCTCTAGCGGGGTACAAGAGACCCAGTACTTC. Protein: CASSPLSSGVQETQYF. Drawing the rest from reference TRBV7-9 and TRBJ2-5, the complete variable domain is DTGVSQNPRHKITKRGQNVTFRCDPISEHNRLYWYRQTLGQGPEFLTYFQNEAQLEKSRLLSDRFSAERPKGSFSTLEIQRTEQGDSAMYLCASSPLSSGVQETQYFGPGTRLLVL.

Regarding this clonotype: This may stem from a read error, because a much larger clone lies one nucleotide away. The V and J genes are TRBV7-9 and TRBJ2-7, with D perhaps matching TRBD1 or TRBD2 (6 bases each). Deletions cut 5 bases from V and 0 bases from J, with 17 bases between. The CDR3 is 16 amino acids. The V gene's germline CDR1 is SEHNR and CDR2 FQNEAQ (reference sequence). In DNA, the CDR3 is TGTGCCAGCAGCCAGGCGGGGACACCGTGCTCCTACGAGCAGTACTTC. It codes for CASSQAGTPCSYEQYF. Filled out from reference TRBV7-9 and TRBJ2-7, the complete variable domain reads DTGVSQNPRHKITKRGQNVTFRCDPISEHNRLYWYRQTLGQGPEFLTYFQNEAQLEKSRLLSDRFSAERPKGSFSTLEIQRTEQGDSAMYLCASSQAGTPCSYEQYFGPGTRLTVT.

As concerns this clonotype: At one end the junction does not follow the germline gene, possibly because of a read error. The V gene is TRBV7-3, the J gene TRBJ2-3, with TRBD2 matching 8 bases. Germline CDR1 is SGHTA and CDR2 is FQGTGA. The CDR3 runs 15 residues. The CDR3 nucleotides read TGTACCAGCAGCTTGGAACTAGCGGACACAGATACGCAGTATTTT. Translation gives CTSSLELADTDTQYF. Filled out from reference TRBV7-3 and TRBJ2-3, the complete variable domain reads GAGVSQTPSNKVTEKGKYVELRCDPISGHTALYWYRQSLGQGPEFLIYFQGTGAADDSGLPNDRFFAVRPEGSVSTLKIQRTERGDSAVYLCTSSLELADTDTQYFGPGTRLTVL.

The sample holds many counts of this clonotype. This chain links TRBV6-5 with TRBJ1-1, with a weak D call TRBD1 (6 bases). Trimming removed 2 bases at V and 10 bases at J, with 14 bases between. The CDR3 length is 13 residues. CDR1 is MNHEY, CDR2 SVGAGI, per germline. The CDR3 is CASSYQGPPGAFF. In DNA form, the CDR3 reads TGTGCCAGCAGTTACCAGGGGCCCCCCGGAGCTTTCTTT.

In its sample, this clonotype was seen many times. V and J are TRBV5-1 and TRBJ1-2; no definite D call. This CDR3 contains 12 residues. V lost 0 bases to trimming and J lost 4 bases, with 4 bases between them. Germline loops: CDR1 SGHRS, CDR2 YFSETQ. CDR3: CASSLDSYGYTF. DNA of the CDR3: TGCGCCAGCAGCTTGGACAGCTATGGCTACACCTTC.

Concerning this clonotype itself: A much more abundant neighbour one base away suggests this may be a read error. The chain combines TRBV24-1 with TRBJ2-1; D remains unclear. From germline, CDR1 is KGHDR and CDR2 SFDVKD. With 7 bases removed from V and 2 bases from J, the gap between germline ends came to 14 bases. This CDR3 is built from 15 residues. This chain's CDR3 is CATRSGSSTYNEQFF. CDR3 nucleotides: TGTGCCACCAGATCCGGGTCATCCACCTACAATGAGCAGTTCTTC.

For this clonotype: A read error may explain this, as a much larger clone is one base away. This chain joins TRBV6-2 or TRBV6-3 and TRBJ2-7, with TRBD2 identical over 7 bases. Germline CDR1 and CDR2: MNHEY and SVGEGT. This CDR3 has 14 amino acids. V lost 5 bases, J lost 6 bases, and 10 bases stayed unmatched. CDR3 residues: CASSRALTGGEQYF. In nucleotides, the CDR3 is TGTGCCAGCAGTCGAGCGCTTACGGGGGGCGAGCAGTACTTC.

This clonotype was counted at least ten times. The gene calls are TRBV7-2 and TRBJ2-1; perhaps D is TRBD1 or TRBD2 (6 bases each). Per the germline V gene, CDR1 is SGHTA and CDR2 is FQGNSA. Trimming removed 0 bases from V and 0 bases from J, with 12 bases in between. CDR3 length: 17 amino acids. CDR3: CASSLAGGPLSYNEQFF. In DNA, the CDR3 is TGTGCCAGCAGCTTAGCGGGGGGCCCCCTCTCCTACAATGAGCAGTTCTTC.

About this clonotype: Being one base from a much bigger clone, this may be a read error. No conserved phenylalanine or tryptophan ends this CDR3, so it is likely a read error. DNA of the CDR3: TGTGCCAGTAGTATGGTTCGTGTGCAAGCGGGGTCCGAGCAGTACTCC. It codes for CASSMVRVQAGSEQYS. The gene calls are TRBV19 and TRBJ2-7, with 7 positions matching TRBD2. Germline CDR1 reads LNHDA; CDR2 reads SQIVND (reference sequence). Trimming removed 3 bases from V and 6 bases from J; junction bases left unmatched: 14. The CDR3 extends over 16 amino acids.

As for this clonotype: This may come from a read error, since a much larger clone is one base off. V gene TRBV19 combines with J gene TRBJ2-1, with 10 bases fitting TRBD2. The V gene's germline CDR1 is LNHDA and CDR2 SQIVND (reference sequence). This CDR3 region has 16 residues. For the CDR3, the DNA is TGTGCCAGTAGTGCCGCTAGCGGGGGTTCCTACAATGAGCAGTGCTTC. It codes for CASSAASGGSYNEQCF.

This clonotype was detected many times. V and J are TRBV9 and TRBJ1-1; TRBD1 matches 7 bases. V lost 3 bases to trimming and J lost 0 bases; unmatched junction nucleotides: 8. In germline, CDR1 is SGDLS, CDR2 YYNGEE. The CDR3 is made up of 16 amino acids. The CDR3 loop is CASSEGGGQLNTEAFF. As DNA, the CDR3 is TGTGCCAGCAGCGAGGGAGGGGGACAGTTGAACACTGAAGCTTTCTTT.

At least ten counts were recorded for this clonotype. The V call is TRBV2, the J call TRBJ2-3; D gene ambiguous. The length of the CDR3 is 15 residues. Germline CDR1 reads SNHLY; CDR2 reads FYNNEI. With 1 base removed from V and 3 bases from J, the gap between germline ends came to 11 bases. The CDR3 is CASSEEFRLTDTQYF. Written as DNA, the CDR3 is TGTGCCAGCAGTGAAGAGTTCAGGTTGACAGATACGCAGTATTTT.

This clonotype has at least ten counts. This chain connects TRBV29-1 to TRBJ2-5; D is unresolved. Trimming left V 4 bases short and J 7 bases short, with 25 bases between. The CDR3 runs 16 residues. CDR1 and CDR2 (germline): SQVTM, ANQGSEA. The CDR3, as DNA: TGCAGCGTTGGTTTCTTAAACGACGACCGCTTGGGGACCCAGTACTTC. It encodes CSVGFLNDDRLGTQYF.

The chain uses TRBV19 and TRBJ2-7, with 12 bases lining up with TRBD2. Per germline, CDR1 LNHDA and CDR2 SQIVND (reference sequence). V was clipped by 4 bases and J by 6 bases; unmatched bases: 10. The CDR3 spans 16 residues. The CDR3 reads CASSTSGTSGLCEQYF. CDR3 nucleotide sequence: TGTGCCAGTAGTACATCCGGGACTAGCGGGTTGTGCGAGCAGTACTTC. Combining the CDR3 with reference TRBV19 and TRBJ2-7 gives the whole variable domain DGGITQSPKYLFRKEGQNVTLSCEQNLNHDAMYWYRQDPGQGLRLIYYSQIVNDFQKGDIAEGYSVSREKKESFPLTVTSAQKNPTAFYLCASSTSGTSGLCEQYFGPGTRLTVT.

This clonotype was observed many times. The chain recombines TRBV6-1 with TRBJ2-7; weak D call: TRBD1 (6 bases). V was shortened by 3 bases and J by 0 bases, with 18 bases between the two germline ends. This CDR3 has 17 amino acids. Germline loops: CDR1 MNHNS, CDR2 SASEGT. CDR3 in DNA: TGTGCCAGCAGTGAGGCCCCAGCAGGGGTCAGCTCCTACGAGCAGTACTTC. As protein: CASSEAPAGVSSYEQYF.

Ten or more counts support this clonotype. This chain links TRBV9 with TRBJ2-3; TRBD2 matches at 10 bases. The CDR3 covers 14 residues. Germline V gives CDR1 SGDLS, CDR2 YYNGEE. J lost 4 bases, V lost 10 bases, and 9 bases had no gene match. Written as DNA, the CDR3 is TGTGCCTCAGGAGCTAGCGGGAGCTCAGATACGCAGTATTTT. Encoded protein: CASGASGSSDTQYF.